The clone carrying this T cell receptor beta chain was counted between two and nine times. The target antigen is unknown. Trimming stripped 5 bases from V and 3 bases from J, with 14 bases between. The CDR3 length is 15 residues. The germline V gene encodes CDR1 SGHTA and CDR2 FQGNSA. This sample stems from a study of cytomegalovirus exposure and HLA in healthy donors. The study, taken as a whole, reports: A later analysis by the authors found several of the most significant clusters apparently linked to common viral pathogens.

Primers: 60 Vbeta forward and 13 Jbeta reverse. The protocol was immunoSEQ multiplex PCR, while the TCRdb copy is restricted to in-frame clones and leaves out a portion. The data contain approximately 190,000 clones, around 86% of them singletons. The TCR originated in a man aged 35-49 years in good health and CMV-seropositive. This rearrangement joins TRBV7-2 to TRBJ1-5, with D hard to call. Sequenced sample: PBMCs. CDR3 nucleotides: TGTGCCAGCAGCCACCAGGTACAGACCAATCAGCCCCAGCATTTT. The encoded protein is CASSHQVQTNQPQHF.